This note documents a single T cell receptor beta chain sequence. This sample stems from a study of blood T cell repertoires in COVID-19. Study summary: T cells, B-cell-depleted T cells, or PBMCs provided the cDNA or gDNA that served as material.

The CDR3 spans 15 residues. The V and J ends lost 2 bases and 0 bases respectively, with 5 bases between them. CDR1 is LGHDT, CDR2 YNNKEL, per germline (reference sequence). Authors' methods: Amplifying reference gene primers gave estimates of nucleated cell counts. The data were produced by immunoSEQ multiplex PCR, yet TCRdb's version contains in-frame clones alone and is incomplete. Clonal size and the V and J genes are those of that table, whereas D and trimming came from the DNA. The table records tens of thousands of clones, 87% of them present only once. The sequencing input was peripheral blood. The source of this sequence is a male donor with acute or convalescent COVID-19. The rearrangement joins TRBV3-1 (or the pseudogene TRBV3-2) to TRBJ2-6, with D uncertain. CDR3 residues: CASSQWLSGANVLTF. In DNA, the CDR3 is TGTGCCAGCAGCCAATGGCTCTCTGGGGCCAACGTCCTGACTTTC.